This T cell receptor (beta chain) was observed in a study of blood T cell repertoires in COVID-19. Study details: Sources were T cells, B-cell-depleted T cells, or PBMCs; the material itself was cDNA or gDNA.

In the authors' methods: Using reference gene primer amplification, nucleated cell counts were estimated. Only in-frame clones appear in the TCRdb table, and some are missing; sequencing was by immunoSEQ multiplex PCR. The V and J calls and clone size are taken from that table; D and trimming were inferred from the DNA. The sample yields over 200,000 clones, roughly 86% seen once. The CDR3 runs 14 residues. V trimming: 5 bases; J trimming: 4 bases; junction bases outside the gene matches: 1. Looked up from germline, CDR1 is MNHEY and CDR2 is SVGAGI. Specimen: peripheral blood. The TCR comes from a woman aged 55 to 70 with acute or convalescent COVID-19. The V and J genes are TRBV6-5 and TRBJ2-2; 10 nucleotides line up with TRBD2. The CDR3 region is CASSSGRGTGELFF. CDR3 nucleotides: TGTGCCAGCAGTAGCGGGAGGGGCACCGGGGAGCTGTTTTTT.